Listed here are 20 T cell receptor beta chains from one sample, sequenced in a study of T-cell reconstitution after alpha-beta-depleted transplantation in children. A TCRbeta library incorporating unique molecular identifiers was prepared. TCRdb reanalysed the PCR reads using MiXCR and keeps one entry per CDR3 protein. The table includes fewer than 250,000 distinct CDR3 sequences, 6.5% to 9% detected once. Sequenced material: PBMCs, mostly from graft donor cells, taken 180 days after TCRalphabeta/CD19-depleted stem cell transplant. Source of these receptors: a male patient younger than 18 who had a stem cell transplant for acute lymphoblastic leukemia, so the T cells may come from the graft donor.

This clonotype was counted at least ten times. The CDR3 protein is CASSYSNRGDTEAFF. CDR3 bases: TGTGCCAGCAGTTACTCGAACAGGGGGGACACTGAAGCTTTCTTT. This chain joins TRBV6-2 or TRBV6-3 and TRBJ1-1; 8 bases line up with TRBD1. Unmatched junction bases numbered 3, after V lost 0 bases and J lost 3 bases. The CDR3 has 15 residues. Germline loops: CDR1 MNHEY, CDR2 SVGEGT.

This clonotype was counted at least ten times. The chain has TRBV24-1 and TRBJ1-5; perhaps TRBD1 as D (5 bases). Trimming cost V 1 base and J 11 bases, with 11 bases left between them. CDR3 length: 13 amino acids. Germline V gene sequence: CDR1 KGHDR, CDR2 SFDVKD. CDR3 sequence: CATSDFSQVSQHF. CDR3 DNA sequence: TGTGCCACCAGTGATTTCTCACAGGTTTCCCAGCATTTT.

This clonotype was seen ten or more times. The chain carries TRBV18 and TRBJ2-7; 10 bases line up with TRBD1. This CDR3 contains 16 residues. V lost 2 bases and J lost 2; bases outside the gene matches: 6. Per the germline V gene, CDR1 is KGHSH and CDR2 is LQKENI. CDR3 region: CASSPWTGGPTYEQYF. The DNA of the CDR3 is TGTGCCAGCTCACCATGGACAGGGGGTCCCACCTACGAGCAGTACTTC.

V gene TRBV10-3 combines with J gene TRBJ1-1, with D unclear. Germline V CDR1 and CDR2: ENHRY, SYGVKD. There are 11 residues in the CDR3. V lost 4 bases and J lost 7, with 7 bases in between. This CDR3 reads CAISGQYEAFF. For the CDR3, the DNA is TGTGCCATCAGTGGGCAGTATGAAGCTTTCTTT.

This rearrangement joins TRBV20-1 to TRBJ2-2; possibly TRBD1 or TRBD2 for D (5 bases each). This CDR3 is built from 17 residues. Germline V gene data show CDR1 as DFQATT and CDR2 as SNEGSKA (reference sequence). V was shortened by 0 bases and J by 4 bases, with 18 bases between the two germline ends. The CDR3 bases are TGCAGTGCTAGAGACTCAAGGGGACGTCCGACCACCGGGGAGCTGTTTTTT. This encodes CSARDSRGRPTTGELFF.

The chain couples TRBV12-3 or TRBV12-4 to TRBJ1-5; D remains ambiguous. The CDR3 totals 16 residues. V was trimmed by 3 bases and J by 0 bases, leaving 12 bases between them. The DNA for the CDR3 is TGTGCCAGCAGTTTCGACACACCTTATAGCAATCAGCCCCAGCATTTT. It encodes CASSFDTPYSNQPQHF.

This clonotype was found many times. The rearrangement uses TRBV12-3 or TRBV12-4 and TRBJ1-4; the D is unclear. V was cut by 0 bases and J by 0 bases, with 8 bases left in between. The CDR3 has 16 residues. CDR3 nucleotides: TGTGCCAGCAGTTTAGCTCGCCGCGCAACTAATGAAAAACTGTTTTTT. Translating it yields CASSLARRATNEKLFF.

This clonotype has ten or more counts. The chain has TRBV18 and TRBJ1-5; D gene ambiguous. The germline V and J ends were trimmed by 3 bases and 0 bases, with 6 bases remaining between them. The CDR3 runs 14 residues. The germline CDR1 and CDR2 sequences are KGHSH and LQKENI. The CDR3 sequence is CASSPSDSNQPQHF. In nucleotides, the CDR3 is TGTGCCAGCTCACCGAGCGATAGCAATCAGCCCCAGCATTTT.

The table lists this clonotype with many counts. The rearrangement uses TRBV11-3 and TRBJ2-3; D ambiguous. In germline, CDR1 is SGHNT, CDR2 YENEEA. V was shortened by 1 base and J by 4 bases, with 9 bases between the two germline ends. The CDR3 covers 14 residues. CDR3 in amino acids: CASSLVSSADTQYF. The CDR3 bases are TGTGCCAGCAGCTTAGTGTCTTCGGCAGATACGCAGTATTTT.

This clonotype has ten or more counts. This rearrangement joins TRBV20-1 to TRBJ2-1; the match to TRBD2 covers 13 bases. CDR3 length: 16 residues. CDR1 is DFQATT, CDR2 SNEGSKA, per germline (reference sequence). Trimming took 5 bases from V and 3 from J; bases not matched to a gene: 7. CDR3 amino acids: CSAAGTSGVYYNEQFF. Written as DNA, the CDR3 is TGCAGTGCTGCCGGGACTAGCGGGGTCTACTACAATGAGCAGTTCTTC.

This clonotype was counted ten times or more. This chain links TRBV2 with TRBJ2-7, with unresolved D. The CDR3 contains 14 residues. Germline V CDR1 and CDR2: SNHLY, FYNNEI. V was pared by 5 bases and J by 0 bases, with 11 bases between. The CDR3 loop reads CASSHGPHSYEQYF. CDR3 sequence (DNA): TGTGCCAGCAGTCATGGGCCCCACTCCTACGAGCAGTACTTC.

This clonotype was found many times. The chain has TRBV6-5 and TRBJ2-5, with no clear D. Trimming stripped 0 bases from V and 5 bases from J, with 10 bases between. The germline CDR1 and CDR2 sequences are MNHEY and SVGAGI. The CDR3 consists of 14 residues. The CDR3 sequence: CASSYSRVGETQYF. The CDR3 coding sequence is TGTGCCAGCAGTTACTCAAGGGTAGGGGAGACCCAGTACTTC.

The sample holds many counts of this clonotype. V gene TRBV20-1 combines with J gene TRBJ2-7, with D uncertain. Per the germline V gene, CDR1 is DFQATT and CDR2 is SNEGSKA (reference sequence). Trimming stripped 3 bases from V and 3 bases from J, with 12 bases between. The CDR3 runs 13 residues. CDR3 residues: CSARHPLGYEQYF. CDR3 bases: TGCAGTGCTAGGCACCCGCTAGGCTACGAGCAGTACTTC.

This clonotype was seen at least ten times. This chain uses TRBV5-1 with TRBJ2-3; tentatively, D is TRBD1 or TRBD2 (5 bases each). This CDR3 region has 15 residues. Germline V gene lookup returns CDR1 SGHRS and CDR2 YFSETQ. With 3 bases removed from V and 1 base from J, the gap between germline ends came to 12 bases. CDR3 bases: TGCGCCAGCAGCTCCGAGGGGTGGGGCACAGATACGCAGTATTTT. Its protein is CASSSEGWGTDTQYF.

The table lists this clonotype with many counts. The rearrangement joins TRBV28 to TRBJ2-1; D ambiguous. Germline V CDR1 and CDR2: MDHEN, SYDVKM. This CDR3 is built from 11 residues. The germline V and J ends were trimmed by 6 bases and 8 bases, with 8 bases remaining between them. As DNA, the CDR3 is TGTGCCAGCAGCGGGCGGCATGAGCAGTTCTTC. This translates into CASSGRHEQFF.

This clonotype occurred a few times. V and J are TRBV20-1 and TRBJ2-3; 10 bases fit TRBD1. There are 17 residues in the CDR3. V shed 1 base, J shed 6 bases, and the junction held 13 bases outside the gene matches. Germline V gives CDR1 DFQATT, CDR2 SNEGSKA (reference sequence). The CDR3 sequence is CSARVPPVTGGSDTQYF. The CDR3 DNA sequence: TGCAGTGCTAGAGTCCCTCCCGTGACAGGGGGCTCGGATACGCAGTATTTT.

This clonotype was recorded many times. This chain uses TRBV6-5 with TRBJ2-3; D not resolved. Trimming took 0 bases from V and 6 from J, leaving 7 bases between them. Germline values: CDR1 MNHEY, CDR2 SVGAGI. The CDR3 sequence is 13 residues long. For the CDR3, the DNA is TGTGCCAGCAGTTACTCGCCTTCGGATACGCAGTATTTT. Its translation is CASSYSPSDTQYF.

This clonotype was found many times. The chain employs TRBV28 and TRBJ2-3, with D possibly TRBD1 on 6 matching bases. The ends were cut back, 3 bases at V and 6 bases at J, with 19 bases in the middle. CDR1 is MDHEN, CDR2 SYDVKM, per germline. The CDR3 has 16 residues. As DNA, the CDR3 is TGTGCCAGCAGTTTGGGCCGGGACATCCGAGGGGATACGCAGTATTTT. It encodes CASSLGRDIRGDTQYF.

This clonotype was found many times. The chain couples TRBV12-3 or TRBV12-4 to TRBJ1-2; tentatively, D is TRBD1 (5 bases). Trimming cost V 5 bases and J 2 bases, with 9 bases left between them. The CDR3 is 13 amino acids. The CDR3 DNA follows: TGTGCCAGCAGTACGACAGCCAACTATGGCTACACCTTC. Its protein is CASSTTANYGYTF.

Only a few counts were recorded for this clonotype. The rearrangement links TRBV3-1 to TRBJ2-7; D is possibly TRBD1 (7 bases). V dropped 8 bases and J dropped 7 bases, with 9 bases sitting between them. The CDR3 runs 10 residues. The germline CDR1 and CDR2 sequences are LGHDT and YNNKEL (reference sequence). The CDR3: CASSGGEQYF. CDR3 coding DNA: TGTGCCAGCTCAGGGGGGGAGCAGTACTTC.